These T cell receptor beta chains were read from a single sample in a study of blood T cell repertoires in COVID-19. Profiling relied on immunoSEQ multiplex PCR, and the TCRdb table lists in-frame clones only, not all of them. This repertoire shows under 300,000 clones, 85% to 90% found once; its top ten account for roughly a sixth. Sequences were obtained from PBMCs or T cells enriched from blood (not recorded which). The receptor source for this set is a man younger than 30 who had recovered from COVID-19. The CDR3 runs from the conserved cysteine through the conserved F or W. Fields, in order: D gene, V gene, J gene, clone size, CDR3 protein, CDR3 DNA. A D gene is named only where the DNA matches it firmly. Only some rows state a clone size, as once, few, many or a class for expanded clones.

>NA|TRBV10-3|TRBJ2-1|NA
CAINGGLTNEQFF
TGTGCCATCAACGGGGGACTTACTAATGAGCAGTTCTTC
>NA|TRBV7-2|TRBJ2-1|NA
CASSFDRFSYNEQFF
TGTGCCAGCAGCTTTGACAGATTCTCCTACAATGAGCAGTTCTTC
>NA|TRBV7-3|TRBJ2-1|NA
CASSPQGPRSSYNEQFF
TGTGCCAGCAGCCCCCAGGGCCCTCGAAGCTCCTACAATGAGCAGTTCTTC
>NA|TRBV6-2/TRBV6-3|TRBJ2-5|NA
CASSYGPQETQYF
TGTGCCAGCAGTTACGGCCCCCAAGAGACCCAGTACTTC
>TRBD2|TRBV6-5|TRBJ2-3|NA
CASRRLAGPTDTQYF
TGTGCCAGCAGAAGACTAGCGGGACCCACAGATACGCAGTATTTT
>NA|TRBV4-1|TRBJ2-7|NA
CASSQVGRGYEQYF
TGCGCCAGCAGCCAAGTTGGAAGGGGGTACGAGCAGTACTTC
>NA|TRBV5-8|TRBJ2-3|NA
CASSLGASTDTQYF
TGTGCCAGCAGCTTGGGGGCGAGCACAGATACGCAGTATTTT
>TRBD1|TRBV4-1|TRBJ1-2|NA
CASSQGAGGYGYTF
TGCGCCAGCAGCCAAGGTGCAGGGGGATATGGCTACACCTTC
>NA|TRBV5-4|TRBJ2-7|once
CASSLAAGIYEQYF
TGTGCCAGCAGCTTGGCGGCGGGAATCTACGAGCAGTACTTC
>TRBD2|TRBV7-8|TRBJ2-7|NA
CASSLLTSGNYEQYF
TGTGCCAGCAGCTTGTTGACTAGCGGGAACTACGAGCAGTACTTC
>NA|TRBV21-1|TRBJ1-2|few
CASSKWGDREGLCGYTF
TGTGCCAGCAGCAAATGGGGGGACAGGGAAGGTTTGTGTGGCTACACCTTC
>NA|TRBV4-1|TRBJ1-5|NA
CASSQDFTAPSNQPQHF
TGCGCCAGCAGCCAAGATTTCACAGCCCCTAGCAATCAGCCCCAGCATTTT
>NA|TRBV3-1/TRBV3-2|TRBJ1-5|NA
CASSQGGNDQPQHF
TGTGCCAGCAGCCAAGGCGGCAACGATCAGCCCCAGCATTTT
>NA|TRBV12-3/TRBV12-4|TRBJ1-1|NA
CASSSGMGEAFF
TGTGCCAGCAGTTCAGGGATGGGCGAAGCTTTCTTT
>NA|TRBV6-5|TRBJ1-6|few
CASEKQGRGGSPLHF
TGTGCCAGCGAAAAACAGGGAAGAGGGGGTTCACCCCTCCACTTT
>NA|TRBV5-8|TRBJ2-5|NA
CASSFRVRQETQYF
TGTGCCAGCAGCTTCAGGGTGAGACAAGAGACCCAGTACTTC
>NA|TRBV30|TRBJ2-6|NA
CASTLGGGSSGANVLTF
TGTGCCTCAACCCTGGGAGGGGGGAGCTCTGGGGCCAACGTCCTGACTTTC
>TRBD1|TRBV7-9|TRBJ1-4|NA
CASSSDRDRVGTNEKLFF
TGTGCCAGCAGCTCCGACAGGGATAGGGTCGGAACTAATGAAAAACTGTTTTTT
>NA|TRBV5-1|TRBJ2-7|NA
CASSRDLSYEQYF
TGCGCCAGCAGCCGGGACTTGTCCTACGAGCAGTACTTC
>NA|TRBV5-1|TRBJ2-1|NA
CASSPTPTRSSYNEQFF
TGCGCCAGCAGCCCTACTCCGACGCGGAGCTCCTACAATGAGCAGTTCTTC
>TRBD1|TRBV11-2|TRBJ2-7|NA
CASSLLTGTGMSEQYF
TGTGCCAGCAGCCTACTTACCGGGACAGGGATGAGCGAGCAGTACTTC
>NA|TRBV10-2|TRBJ1-1|NA
CAARRGQNTEAFF
TGCGCCGCCCGGAGGGGTCAGAACACTGAAGCTTTCTTT
>TRBD2|TRBV18|TRBJ2-6|NA
CASSVTSGGTGANVLTF
TGTGCCAGCTCAGTAACTAGCGGGGGAACTGGGGCCAACGTCCTGACTTTC
>TRBD1|TRBV6-5|TRBJ1-2|NA
CASSYGDRIYTF
TGTGCCAGCAGTTATGGGGACAGGATCTACACCTTC
>TRBD1|TRBV3-1/TRBV3-2|TRBJ1-5|once
CASSGTNRGMVHF
TGTGCCAGCAGCGGTACTAACAGGGGAATGGTACATTTT
>NA|TRBV5-1|TRBJ1-1|NA
CASSLGAEAFF
TGCGCCAGCAGCTTGGGAGCTGAAGCTTTCTTT
>TRBD1|TRBV10-1|TRBJ2-3|NA
CASSEGGQGGVTDTQYF
TGCGCCAGCAGTGAGGGGGGACAGGGGGGGGTCACAGATACGCAGTATTTT
>NA|TRBV12-3/TRBV12-4|TRBJ1-3|NA
CASRTSSGNTIYF
TGTGCCAGCAGGACTAGCTCTGGAAACACCATATATTTT
>NA|TRBV18|TRBJ2-1|NA
CASSPPSASREFF
TGTGCCAGCTCACCACCGTCGGCTAGCCGCGAATTCTTC
>TRBD2|TRBV29-1|TRBJ2-3|NA
CSGGLAENTQYF
TGCAGCGGTGGACTAGCGGAAAATACGCAGTATTTT
>NA|TRBV28|TRBJ1-4|NA
CASSTVTGNEKLFF
TGTGCCAGCAGTACAGTAACAGGGAATGAAAAACTGTTTTTT